These 30 T cell receptor beta chains share one sample of origin, sequenced in a study of blood T cell repertoires in COVID-19. Some clones are missing from TCRdb's copy, which holds only in-frame ones; the method was immunoSEQ multiplex PCR. Here the sample spans almost 200,000 clones, 85% being singletons. The specimen sequenced was peripheral blood. These receptor sequences come from a man in his fifties or sixties with COVID-19, enrolled during active disease.

The chain joins TRBV12-5 to TRBJ2-1; the D gene is possibly TRBD2 (5 bases). The CDR3 is 15 amino acids. The germline V and J ends were trimmed by 6 bases and 1 base, with 13 bases remaining between them. In germline, CDR1 is LGHNT, CDR2 FRNRAP. The CDR3 DNA reads as TGTGCTAGTGGCCTCATTCGGGGTTCCTACAATGAGCAGTTCTTC. Its translation is CASGLIRGSYNEQFF.

V is TRBV5-4 and J is TRBJ2-5; 8 nucleotides line up with TRBD2. V shed 2 bases and J 4 bases; nucleotides not matched to a gene: 7. This CDR3 is built from 15 residues. Germline CDR1 reads SGHNT; CDR2 reads YYREEE (reference sequence). CDR3 nucleotide sequence: TGTGCCAGCAGCTTTAGCGGGAAGTCAGTAGAGACCCAGTACTTC. Its protein product is CASSFSGKSVETQYF.

This chain connects TRBV7-9 to TRBJ1-3, with TRBD1 as a possible D gene (6 bases). The CDR3 sequence is 14 residues long. Germline CDR1 SEHNR, CDR2 FQNEAQ (reference sequence). The ends were cut back, 6 bases at V and 4 bases at J, with 13 bases in the middle. CDR3 amino acids: CASRPNRVGNTIYF. The CDR3 DNA follows: TGTGCCAGCAGACCTAACAGGGTCGGAAACACCATATATTTT.

The chain has TRBV9 and TRBJ2-3, with a tentative D call TRBD1 (6 bases). V dropped 4 bases and J dropped 0 bases, with 12 bases sitting between them. The CDR3 covers 15 residues. Germline values: CDR1 SGDLS, CDR2 YYNGEE. The CDR3 coding sequence is TGTGCCAGCAGCACAGGGATTGTTAGCACAGATACGCAGTATTTT. This translates into CASSTGIVSTDTQYF.

The rearrangement joins TRBV29-1 to TRBJ2-3, with D tentatively TRBD1 (5 bases). The CDR3 has 12 amino acids. From germline, CDR1 is SQVTM and CDR2 ANQGSEA. V was shortened by 5 bases and J by 5 bases, with 11 bases between the two germline ends. CDR3: CSVWGSGDTQYF. Written as DNA, the CDR3 is TGCAGCGTTTGGGGCTCGGGAGATACGCAGTATTTT.

The chain recombines TRBV30 with TRBJ2-1; 10 positions agree with TRBD2. V shed 0 bases, J shed 8 bases, and the junction held 10 bases outside the gene matches. This CDR3 is built from 16 residues. CDR1 is GTSNPN and CDR2 is SVGIG in the germline V gene (reference sequence). The CDR3 region has the DNA TGTGCCTGGAGTGTATTTGGGGCTAGCGGGAGCCATGAGCAGTTCTTC. Protein product: CAWSVFGASGSHEQFF.

V is TRBV6-4 and J is TRBJ2-1; the match to TRBD1 covers 7 bases. Germline trimming cut 6 bases from V and 6 bases from J; bases unmatched to any gene: 5. This CDR3 region has 13 residues. Germline loops: CDR1 MRHNA, CDR2 SNTAGT. The chain's CDR3 is CASSATGANEQFF. Written as DNA, the CDR3 is TGTGCCAGCAGCGCCACAGGGGCCAATGAGCAGTTCTTC.

The chain employs TRBV6-5 and TRBJ1-5; 9 positions match TRBD1. The CDR3 is 14 residues long. J gave up 6 bases and V 6 bases, and 6 bases lay outside the gene matches. Germline assignment: CDR1 MNHEY and CDR2 SVGAGI. The CDR3 protein is CASSAGTGFQPQHF. The DNA for the CDR3 is TGTGCCAGCAGCGCCGGGACAGGGTTTCAGCCCCAGCATTTT.

This chain joins TRBV19 and TRBJ1-2; 7 positions match TRBD1. Germline values: CDR1 LNHDA, CDR2 SQIVND (reference sequence). The CDR3 totals 15 residues. V gave up 3 bases and J gave up 5 bases; unmatched junction bases: 9. The DNA of the CDR3 is TGTGCCAGTAGTATCGTACAGGGGTCTGGTTATGGCTACACCTTC. Translation: CASSIVQGSGYGYTF.

This sequence joins TRBV4-3 and TRBJ1-2, with 7 bases aligning to TRBD1. The V gene end was trimmed by 0 bases and the J gene end by 13 bases; junction bases not matched to a gene: 5. The CDR3 is 12 residues long. Germline loops: CDR1 LGHNA, CDR2 YSLEER. The CDR3 sequence: CASSQDTGVTTF. The CDR3 DNA sequence: TGCGCCAGCAGCCAAGATACAGGGGTAACCACCTTC.

Only a few counts were recorded for this clone. V gene TRBV27 combines with J gene TRBJ2-4; D uncertain. The CDR3 consists of 15 residues. Germline V gene lookup returns CDR1 MNHEY and CDR2 SMNVEV (reference sequence). Trimming shortened V by 6 bases and J by 9 bases, and 21 bases separated the two germline ends. CDR3 nucleotide sequence: TGTGCCAGCAGGGTGGGTGGAGCTTCTGATGGCATTCAGTACTTC. As protein: CASRVGGASDGIQYF.

The chain recombines TRBV28 with TRBJ2-4, with TRBD2 as a possible D gene (5 bases). V was shortened by 5 bases and J by 9 bases, with 14 bases between the two germline ends. Germline loops: CDR1 MDHEN, CDR2 SYDVKM. This CDR3 is built from 13 residues. The CDR3 DNA reads TGTGCCAGCAGTCCTCGTGGGAGCGGCATTCAGTACTTC. Translating it yields CASSPRGSGIQYF.

The chain has TRBV7-9 and TRBJ1-1; D call uncertain. The V gene lost 4 bases and the J gene lost 4 bases, with 7 bases spanning the gap. Germline V gene sequence: CDR1 SEHNR, CDR2 FQNEAQ (reference sequence). The CDR3 runs to 12 residues. The CDR3 region is CASSSLVTEAFF. CDR3 nucleotide sequence: TGTGCCAGCAGCTCCCTCGTCACTGAAGCTTTCTTT.

A few counts support this clone. The genes are TRBV12-3 or TRBV12-4 and TRBJ1-1; D is uncertain. Trimming took off 5 bases at V and 7 bases at J, with 14 bases between the two ends. The CDR3 consists of 13 residues. Written as DNA, the CDR3 is TGTGCCAGCAGTAAAGATCCGTCCGGTGAAGCTTTCTTT. Translation gives CASSKDPSGEAFF.

The chain carries TRBV19 and TRBJ1-5; 7 nucleotides agree with TRBD1. Germline V gene lookup returns CDR1 LNHDA and CDR2 SQIVND (reference sequence). There are 16 residues in the CDR3. V dropped 5 bases and J dropped 4; count of bases not matched to a gene: 11. CDR3 sequence: CASSPPRAGGNQPQHF. As DNA, the CDR3 is TGTGCCAGTAGTCCGCCGAGGGCAGGGGGTAATCAGCCCCAGCATTTT. Combining the CDR3 with reference TRBV19 and TRBJ1-5 gives the whole variable domain DGGITQSPKYLFRKEGQNVTLSCEQNLNHDAMYWYRQDPGQGLRLIYYSQIVNDFQKGDIAEGYSVSREKKESFPLTVTSAQKNPTAFYLCASSPPRAGGNQPQHFGDGTRLSIL.

CDR3 sequence (DNA): TGCGCCAGCATCTCTAGCGGGAGGGCTGGGGATGGGGATGAGCAGTTCTTC. This gives the protein CASISSGRAGDGDEQFF. The chain recombines TRBV5-1 with TRBJ2-1, with 12 bases matching TRBD2. The CDR3 consists of 17 residues. V was pared by 6 bases and J by 8 bases, with 15 bases of the junction left unmatched. The germline V gene encodes CDR1 SGHRS and CDR2 YFSETQ. The whole variable domain, remainder taken from reference TRBV5-1 and TRBJ2-1, is KAGVTQTPRYLIKTRGQQVTLSCSPISGHRSVSWYQQTPGQGLQFLFEYFSETQRNKGNFPGRFSGRQFSNSRSEMNVSTLELGDSALYLCASISSGRAGDGDEQFFGPGTRLTVL.

The V and J genes are TRBV10-3 and TRBJ2-1; 10 nucleotides line up with TRBD2. CDR1 and CDR2 (germline): ENHRY, SYGVKD. The V gene end was trimmed by 4 bases and the J gene end by 3 bases; junction bases not matched to a gene: 0. The CDR3 totals 14 residues. For the CDR3, the DNA is TGTGCCATCAGTGGGACTAGCGGCTACAATGAGCAGTTCTTC. Protein: CAISGTSGYNEQFF.

This chain links TRBV7-9 with TRBJ1-1; D gene ambiguous. The CDR3 is 13 residues long. The ends were cut back, 2 bases at V and 6 bases at J, with 10 bases in the middle. CDR1 is SEHNR, CDR2 FQNEAQ, per germline (reference sequence). CDR3 DNA sequence: TGTGCCAGCAGCTTACCGCGGTTCCCTGAAGCTTTCTTT. It yields the protein CASSLPRFPEAFF.

The table lists this clone with a few counts. The genes are TRBV7-2 and TRBJ2-7, with 8 positions matching TRBD1. The CDR3 is 14 residues long. Trimming at V came to 3 bases and at J to 11 bases, leaving 12 bases not matched to a gene. Per the germline V gene, CDR1 is SGHTA and CDR2 is FQGNSA. CDR3 bases: TGTGCCAGCAGCTTCGCAATCGACAGGGACAGGAAGTACTTC. Residues: CASSFAIDRDRKYF.

The rearrangement links TRBV7-9 to TRBJ1-1; the D is unclear. V lost 3 bases, J lost 2 bases, and 16 bases lay in between. CDR3 length: 16 residues. The germline V gene encodes CDR1 SEHNR and CDR2 FQNEAQ (reference sequence). The CDR3 here is CASSFTGLRGNTEAFF. The CDR3 DNA sequence: TGTGCCAGCAGCTTTACTGGGCTTCGGGGTAACACTGAAGCTTTCTTT.

The J gene is TRBJ1-2, the V gene TRBV7-6; TRBD1 is a possible D gene (6 bases). Per the germline V gene, CDR1 is SGHVS and CDR2 is FNYEAQ. This CDR3 region has 11 residues. The V end lost 5 bases, the J end lost 12 bases, and 13 bases lay between the germline ends. CDR3 residues: CASSPWSGDTF. CDR3 coding DNA: TGTGCCAGCAGCCCGTGGTCAGGGGACACCTTC.

V is TRBV6-5 and J is TRBJ1-1; 7 nucleotides line up with TRBD1. CDR3 length: 13 residues. The ends lost 6 bases at V and 2 bases at J; junction bases unmatched: 3. Germline V gives CDR1 MNHEY, CDR2 SVGAGI. This chain's CDR3 is CASRQGYNTEAFF. Here the CDR3 DNA reads TGTGCCAGCAGACAGGGGTACAACACTGAAGCTTTCTTT.

The J gene is TRBJ1-2, the V gene TRBV5-1, with TRBD1 as a possible D gene (5 bases). With 4 bases removed from V and 6 bases from J, the gap between germline ends came to 10 bases. This CDR3 is built from 12 residues. Per the germline V gene, CDR1 is SGHRS and CDR2 is YFSETQ. The CDR3 DNA is TGCGCCAGCAGCGCCGCGGGGGATGGCTACACCTTC. This translates into CASSAAGDGYTF.

This clone was detected once. V is TRBV11-2 and J is TRBJ2-1; D unresolved. CDR3 size: 15 residues. Germline CDR1 SGHAT, CDR2 FQNNGV. V was cut by 3 bases and J by 3 bases, with 12 bases left in between. CDR3 protein: CASSLENQNYNEQFF. The CDR3 DNA sequence: TGTGCCAGCAGCTTGGAGAATCAGAACTACAATGAGCAGTTCTTC.

The rearrangement uses TRBV18 and TRBJ1-5, with D maybe TRBD1 (5 bases). Trimming shortened V by 0 bases and J by 2 bases, and 8 bases separated the two germline ends. The length of the CDR3 is 15 residues. The germline gives CDR1 KGHSH, CDR2 LQKENI. The DNA of the CDR3 is TGTGCCAGCTCACCACCAGGGGAGGGCAATCAGCCCCAGCATTTT. Its translation: CASSPPGEGNQPQHF.

The chain couples TRBV27 to TRBJ2-7, with 7 bases fitting TRBD1. Trimming took 3 bases from V and 3 from J; bases not matched to a gene: 8. Germline V gives CDR1 MNHEY, CDR2 SMNVEV (reference sequence). The length of the CDR3 is 15 residues. The CDR3 nucleotides are TGTGCCAGCAGTTTCCGGACAGGTTCCGGCTACGAGCAGTACTTC. Translating it yields CASSFRTGSGYEQYF.

The V call is TRBV11-2, the J call TRBJ1-2; D is undetermined. There are 13 residues in the CDR3. Trimming left V 3 bases short and J 6 bases short, with 11 bases between. Per germline, CDR1 SGHAT and CDR2 FQNNGV. CDR3 coding DNA: TGTGCCAGCAGCTTGAGGGTAACCAATGGCTACACCTTC. It codes for CASSLRVTNGYTF.

V and J are TRBV18 and TRBJ1-1; D is perhaps TRBD1 (6 bases). Germline lookup yields CDR1 KGHSH and CDR2 LQKENI. Trimming pared 0 bases from V and 4 bases from J, leaving 15 bases between. The CDR3 consists of 16 residues. The chain's CDR3 is CASSPPRGGLFTEAFF. The DNA for the CDR3 is TGTGCCAGCTCACCACCGCGCGGGGGCCTTTTCACTGAAGCTTTCTTT.

The CDR3 is CASSFPRSGANVLTF. CDR3 coding DNA: TGTGCCAGCAGTTTCCCCCGCTCTGGGGCCAACGTCCTGACTTTC. This rearrangement joins TRBV6-2 or TRBV6-3 to TRBJ2-6; D remains unclear. This CDR3 has 15 residues. V was trimmed by 4 bases and J by 0 bases, leaving 7 bases between them. Germline loops: CDR1 MNHEY, CDR2 SVGEGT.

This clone was detected only once. The V gene is TRBV28, the J gene TRBJ2-1; TRBD1 agrees at 8 bases. The CDR3 runs 15 residues. Germline assignment: CDR1 MDHEN and CDR2 SYDVKM. J lost 8 bases, V lost 5 bases, and 11 bases had no gene match. CDR3 DNA sequence: TGTGCCAGCAGTCTTGGACAGGGCGTAGCGTATGAGCAGTTCTTC. Protein product: CASSLGQGVAYEQFF.